Listed here are 20 T cell receptor beta chains from one sample, sequenced in a study of sequential checkpoint blockade in melanoma. Treatment here: randomized to nivolumab then ipilimumab (arm A) or the reverse (arm B). TCRdb's table, derived via immunoSEQ multiplex PCR, lists solely in-frame clones and lacks some. The table shows around 18,000 clones, with under 80% occurring only once. The sample here was CD8+ T cells sorted from blood (inferred from file names), taken from a patient given nivolumab and ipilimumab in sequence. All receptors derive from a human donor with melanoma.

V usage is TRBV27 and J usage is TRBJ2-1; a weak D match, TRBD2 (6 bases). The CDR3 covers 13 residues. Germline V lookup: CDR1 MNHEY, CDR2 SMNVEV (reference sequence). V lost 4 bases to trimming and J lost 3 bases, with 7 bases between them. This CDR3 is CASSWDFYNEQFF. The CDR3 bases are TGTGCCAGCAGTTGGGACTTCTACAATGAGCAGTTCTTC.

This clone was found a few times. V and J are TRBV9 and TRBJ1-4; D uncertain. The CDR3 covers 16 residues. Germline V gives CDR1 SGDLS, CDR2 YYNGEE. Trimming took off 0 bases at V and 0 bases at J, with 9 bases between the two ends. The CDR3, as DNA: TGTGCCAGCAGCGTAGACGGAGCTGCAACTAATGAAAAACTGTTTTTT. Amino acid sequence: CASSVDGAATNEKLFF.

By frequency in the sample, this clone is medium-sized (0.01 to 0.1%). J is TRBJ2-1 and V is TRBV5-6, with 16 nucleotides matching TRBD2. The CDR3 spans 17 residues. V was pared by 4 bases and J by 9 bases, with 10 bases of the junction left unmatched. Per the germline V gene, CDR1 is SGHDT and CDR2 is YYEEEE. This CDR3 is CASSAAGTSGRDSEQFF. The CDR3 nucleotides read TGTGCCAGCAGCGCCGCCGGGACTAGCGGGAGGGATAGTGAGCAGTTCTTC.

The V gene is TRBV30, the J gene TRBJ2-7; D not resolved. The length of the CDR3 is 17 residues. Trimming took off 3 bases at V and 0 bases at J, with 21 bases between the two ends. Germline CDR1 GTSNPN, CDR2 SVGIG (reference sequence). In nucleotides, the CDR3 is TGTGCCTGGAGCCACAAGCGAGGCGACCGGAGCTCCTACGAGCAGTACTTC. Its translation: CAWSHKRGDRSSYEQYF.

The chain has TRBV19 and TRBJ1-5; 7 positions match TRBD1. The V gene's germline CDR1 is LNHDA and CDR2 SQIVND (reference sequence). The V segment lost 3 bases and the J segment 0 bases; nucleotides outside the gene matches: 5. CDR3 size: 16 residues. CDR3 in DNA: TGTGCCAGTAGTATCTGGACAGGATTTAGCAATCAGCCCCAGCATTTT. It specifies CASSIWTGFSNQPQHF.

The chain couples TRBV6-6 to TRBJ2-7, with a weak D call TRBD2 (6 bases). This CDR3 region has 12 residues. Germline lookup yields CDR1 MNHNY and CDR2 SVGAGI (reference sequence). The V end was cut by 5 bases, the J end by 7 bases, with 12 bases between. DNA of the CDR3: TGTGCCAGCAGTACCCCCGCGGGGGAGCAGTACTTC. Protein sequence: CASSTPAGEQYF.

The rearrangement links TRBV19 to TRBJ2-7; TRBD2 aligns across 8 bases. This CDR3 has 15 residues. Per germline, CDR1 LNHDA and CDR2 SQIVND (reference sequence). Unmatched junction bases numbered 5, after V lost 1 base and J lost 3 bases. CDR3 coding DNA: TGTGCCAGTAGTATAGTAAGCGGGAGTTTCTACGAGCAGTACTTC. Protein product: CASSIVSGSFYEQYF.

This clone was seen a single time. The V call is TRBV13, the J call TRBJ1-1; D unresolved. Trimming left V 3 bases short and J 11 bases short, with 10 bases between. The CDR3 sequence is 11 residues long. Germline V CDR1 and CDR2: PRHDT, FYEKMQ (reference sequence). As DNA, the CDR3 is TGTGCCAGCAGCTTTCGAGATACGGCTTTCTTT. Its translation is CASSFRDTAFF.

The genes are TRBV6-5 and TRBJ1-5; D perhaps matches TRBD1 (5 bases). Trimming removed 6 bases at V and 1 base at J, with 10 bases between. The CDR3 consists of 14 residues. Germline V gene lookup returns CDR1 MNHEY and CDR2 SVGAGI. The CDR3 region has the DNA TGTGCCAGCAGCCCCGGGGGGAGCAATCAGCCCCAGCATTTT. This gives the protein CASSPGGSNQPQHF.

The V and J genes are TRBV2 and TRBJ1-2; possibly TRBD1 for D (5 bases). The CDR3 is made up of 14 amino acids. The germline CDR1 and CDR2 sequences are SNHLY and FYNNEI. V dropped 0 bases and J dropped 3 bases, with 8 bases sitting between them. CDR3 region: CASSEAGQYYGYTF. CDR3 sequence (DNA): TGTGCCAGCAGTGAAGCAGGACAATACTATGGCTACACCTTC.

The CDR3 is CASSGDTYEQYF. The CDR3 region has the DNA TGCGCCAGCTCCGGAGATACCTACGAGCAGTACTTC. The V and J genes are TRBV5-1 and TRBJ2-7; D ambiguous. Trimming took 7 bases from V and 2 from J, leaving 10 bases between them. The CDR3 covers 12 residues. The germline CDR1 and CDR2 sequences are SGHRS and YFSETQ.

The CDR3 nucleotides are TGTGCCAGCAGCTTGACAAGTCGGACAGAAAACACCGGGGAGCTGTTTTTT. Translating it yields CASSLTSRTENTGELFF. The chain has TRBV5-5 and TRBJ2-2; D is perhaps TRBD1 (6 bases). Germline V gene lookup returns CDR1 SGHKS and CDR2 YYEKEE (reference sequence). V lost 1 base and J 2 bases, leaving 15 bases between the germline ends. The CDR3 has 17 residues.

The rearrangement joins TRBV5-1 to TRBJ1-1, with 10 bases fitting TRBD1. Unmatched junction bases numbered 9, after V lost 4 bases and J lost 9 bases. CDR3 length: 14 residues. The germline gives CDR1 SGHRS, CDR2 YFSETQ. The CDR3 loop reads CASSPGQGSEKAFF. The DNA of the CDR3 is TGCGCCAGCAGCCCGGGACAGGGGAGCGAAAAAGCTTTCTTT.

This clone appeared a single time. The gene calls are TRBV9 and TRBJ2-1, with D unresolved. Between the trimmed V and J ends, which lost 0 bases and 5 bases, there was a span of 6 bases. Germline loops: CDR1 SGDLS, CDR2 YYNGEE. This CDR3 spans 13 amino acids. The CDR3 loop reads CASSVVQDNEQFF. The CDR3 coding sequence is TGTGCCAGCAGCGTAGTTCAGGACAATGAGCAGTTCTTC.

The J gene is TRBJ1-5, the V gene TRBV15; D not certain. CDR1 LNHNV and CDR2 YYDKDF come from the germline V gene (reference sequence). The CDR3 covers 14 residues. V was cut by 0 bases and J by 4 bases, with 7 bases left in between. CDR3 region: CATSRDAGNQPQHF. The CDR3 bases are TGTGCCACCAGCAGAGATGCCGGGAATCAGCCCCAGCATTTT.

This clone appeared a few times. The CDR3: CASSTLYGSGGNTEAFF. DNA of the CDR3: TGTGCCAGCAGTACCCTATATGGGTCGGGGGGGAACACTGAAGCTTTCTTT. This chain joins TRBV28 and TRBJ1-1; weak D call: TRBD1 (5 bases). The CDR3 spans 17 residues. From germline, CDR1 is MDHEN and CDR2 SYDVKM. Trimming removed 5 bases from V and 1 base from J, with 20 bases in between. Complete variable domain (other parts from reference TRBV28 and TRBJ1-1): DVKVTQSSRYLVKRTGEKVFLECVQDMDHENMFWYRQDPGLGLRLIYFSYDVKMKEKGDIPEGYSVSREKKERFSLILESASTNQTSMYLCASSTLYGSGGNTEAFFGQGTRLTVV.

V usage is TRBV4-1 and J usage is TRBJ2-7; D is possibly TRBD1 (7 bases). This CDR3 is 15 amino acids long. Germline V gene data show CDR1 as MGHRA and CDR2 as YSYEKL. V lost 3 bases, J lost 5 bases, and 17 bases lay in between. The CDR3 sequence: CASSHSEGAGHEQYF. CDR3 coding DNA: TGCGCCAGCAGCCACTCGGAGGGGGCAGGCCACGAGCAGTACTTC.

The rearrangement links TRBV2 to TRBJ1-1; D unclear. The V end was cut by 0 bases, the J end by 0 bases, with 11 bases between. Per the germline V gene, CDR1 is SNHLY and CDR2 is FYNNEI. This CDR3 contains 16 residues. DNA for the CDR3: TGTGCCAGCAGTGAAGCGCTTACGGGGATGAACACTGAAGCTTTCTTT. Residues: CASSEALTGMNTEAFF.

The rearrangement links TRBV6-1 to TRBJ2-4; a weak D match, TRBD2 (6 bases). The CDR3 runs to 14 residues. Germline-derived CDR1 and CDR2 are MNHNS and SASEGT. Deletions cut 6 bases from V and 5 bases from J, with 14 bases between. The CDR3 region has the DNA TGTGCCAGCAGCCGGACTAAACGGGAAAACATTCAGTACTTC. Protein sequence: CASSRTKRENIQYF.

This clone was counted once. This rearrangement joins TRBV4-3 to TRBJ1-5, with a possible D match to TRBD1 (5 bases). V lost 2 bases and J 5 bases, leaving 13 bases between the germline ends. Germline V CDR1 and CDR2: LGHNA, YSLEER. The CDR3 loop spans 15 amino acids. The CDR3 reads CASSQQYRYDQPQHF. CDR3 nucleotides: TGCGCCAGCAGCCAACAGTACAGGTACGATCAGCCCCAGCATTTT.